In its sample, the clone carrying this T cell receptor (beta chain) was seen a few times. Germline V CDR1 and CDR2: SEHNR, FQNEAQ (reference sequence). J lost 9 bases, V lost 4 bases, and 7 bases had no gene match. CDR3 length equals 15 residues. TCRdb recomputed calls from the RT-PCR reads with MiXCR, one row per CDR3 protein. The repertoire consists of around 700,000 distinct CDR3 sequences, with around 14% occurring once and the leading ten covering roughly 3.9%. The specimen was memory CD4+ T cells from blood. V and J are TRBV7-9 and TRBJ1-6; 9 bases map to TRBD1. This receptor was obtained from a female donor in good health, serving as a healthy control. The CDR3 protein is CASSSTDRGGSPLHF. The CDR3 DNA sequence: TGTGCCAGCAGCTCCACGGACAGGGGAGGTTCACCCCTCCACTTT.